This entry is about one TCR beta chain. Profiling relied on immunoSEQ multiplex PCR, and the TCRdb table lists in-frame clones only, not all of them. Of about 78,000 clones listed, around 92% were seen once; the top ten hold less than 0.5%. Germline CDR1 reads GTSNPN; CDR2 reads SVGIG (reference sequence). V was pared by 1 base and J by 1 base, with 9 bases between. The CDR3 length is 14 residues. These data originate in a study of technical replicates of blood from a few donors. The sample comprised T cells isolated from PBMCs. The V gene is TRBV30, the J gene TRBJ2-3; D perhaps matches TRBD2 (6 bases). This sequence originates from a human donor in good health. The DNA of the CDR3 is TGTGCCTGGAGTGAACTAGCTCGCACAGATACGCAGTATTTT. Translated: CAWSELARTDTQYF.